The T cell receptor beta chain described here comes from a study of OX40 agonist ivuxolimab in advanced cancers. Study background: Ivuxolimab, which is an agonistic anti-OX40 (CD134) antibody, was administered to the patients. Hepatocellular carcinoma, melanoma, renal cell or head and neck cancer was diagnosed in the dose-escalation patients. Overall study findings and caveats: Clones of CD4+ and CD8+ blood T cells grew by week 6 at doses of 0.1 to 3.0 mg/kg. Near-lowest levels of clonal expansion characterized partial responders at 0.1-3.0 mg/kg.

Germline assignment: CDR1 SGHDT and CDR2 YYEEEE. Trimming shortened V by 3 bases and J by 2 bases, and 9 bases separated the two germline ends. The length of the CDR3 is 14 residues. Worth noting for this clone: Its cognate antigen is unknown.

Using immunoSEQ multiplex PCR, the repertoire was profiled, and TCRdb retains in-frame clones only, with some absent. Here the sample spans about 26,000 clones, roughly 90% being singletons. This chain uses TRBV5-6 with TRBJ1-5; maybe TRBD1 (6 bases). The material was CD4+ or CD8+ T cells sorted from blood, obtained in a trial of the OX40 agonist ivuxolimab. The receptor's source is an adult with an advanced solid tumor such as melanoma, head and neck, liver or kidney cancer. CDR3 nucleotide sequence: TGTGCCAGCAGCTCGGGGGCGGGCAATCAGCCCCAGCATTTT. Residues: CASSSGAGNQPQHF.